The clone carrying this T cell receptor beta chain was seen only a few times. Its antigen remains unknown. The sample originates from a study of regulatory T cells in long-lasting Graves disease. Regarding the study as a whole: No thyroid tissue was studied; the work used peripheral blood only.

CDR3-region Arm-PCR and iRepertoire HTBI primers produced the TCR beta libraries. TCRdb re-analysed the multiplex PCR reads in MiXCR, keeping a single row per CDR3 protein. The sample contains roughly 700,000 distinct CDR3 sequences, 25% to 35% of which appear only once. Time point given: persistent/refractory GD, antithyroid drugs over 5 years with positive TRAb. PBMC-extracted RNA yielded the TCR library. CDR1 and CDR2 from the germline V gene are MNHNS and SASEGT. The V segment lost 8 bases and the J segment 0 bases; nucleotides outside the gene matches: 8. The CDR3 spans 15 residues. This chain links TRBV6-1 with TRBJ2-7, with 9 bases identical to TRBD1. Sequencing was performed on peripheral blood mononuclear cells (PBMCs), taken when the disease was refractory, from a patient treated with antithyroid drugs. The TCR sequence derives from a female donor with Graves disease. CDR3 sequence: CASSGGQGLSYEQYF. In DNA form, the CDR3 reads TGTGCCAGCTCAGGGGGACAGGGTCTCTCCTACGAGCAGTACTTC.